These 13 T cell receptor beta chains were sequenced from one sample in a study of blood T cell repertoires in COVID-19 (dated by TCRdb to 2020 to 2022). Receptor amplification or capture employed the immunoSEQ multiplex PCR assay. The immuneACCESS repertoire file appears here via TCRdb, limited to in-frame rearrangements. These files lack a portion of the clones; in checked studies, under half of the deficit traces to unresolved V genes, and the cause of the others is not known. The sample table holds under 200,000 clones, of which 81% were seen once. Clones ranked in the top ten supply around 5.3% of the sample. Sequencing input: PBMCs or T cells enriched from blood (not recorded which). All receptors derive from a woman between 40 and 55 years old with acute COVID-19.

The chain has TRBV9 and TRBJ2-5; 12 nucleotides match TRBD2. Germline V gene sequence: CDR1 SGDLS, CDR2 YYNGEE. J gave up 5 bases and V 7 bases, and 9 bases lay outside the gene matches. This CDR3 is built from 15 residues. This CDR3 is CASGRLAGDRETQYF. In DNA, the CDR3 is TGTGCCAGCGGGCGACTAGCGGGAGATAGGGAGACCCAGTACTTC.

This chain joins TRBV19 and TRBJ2-5; TRBD1 matches at 10 bases. The CDR3 spans 16 residues. V dropped 5 bases and J dropped 4; count of bases not matched to a gene: 10. Germline V gives CDR1 LNHDA, CDR2 SQIVND (reference sequence). CDR3 loop: CASSLRDRGGGETQYF. The CDR3 DNA reads TGTGCCAGTAGTCTCCGGGACAGGGGAGGGGGAGAGACCCAGTACTTC.

This sequence joins TRBV7-3 and TRBJ2-2, with 10 nucleotides matching TRBD2. Per germline, CDR1 SGHTA and CDR2 FQGTGA. This CDR3 spans 17 amino acids. J lost 4 bases, V lost 3 bases, and 8 bases had no gene match. CDR3 bases: TGTGCCAGCAGCTTGGGAATAGCGGGAGGTCGCACCGGGGAGCTGTTTTTT. Its translation is CASSLGIAGGRTGELFF.

This clone showed up just a few times. The chain is built from TRBV5-1 and TRBJ2-5, with 7 nucleotides matching TRBD1. Germline assignment: CDR1 SGHRS and CDR2 YFSETQ. CDR3 length: 14 residues. Germline trimming cut 0 bases from V and 5 bases from J; bases unmatched to any gene: 4. The CDR3 sequence is CASSLGQGLETQYF. As DNA, the CDR3 is TGCGCCAGCAGCTTGGGACAGGGTTTGGAGACCCAGTACTTC.

This chain links TRBV14 with TRBJ2-7; D possibly corresponds to TRBD2 (5 bases). Germline CDR1 and CDR2: SGHDN and FVKESK. Trimming pared 0 bases from V and 6 bases from J, leaving 21 bases between. This CDR3 region has 17 residues. In DNA form, the CDR3 reads TGTGCCAGCAGCCAAGATACTCGACAACCGAGGGTCTGCGAGCAGTACGTC. Protein product: CASSQDTRQPRVCEQYV.

This chain joins TRBV9 and TRBJ1-4; D is undetermined. Trimming left V 0 bases short and J 1 base short, with 10 bases between. The germline CDR1 and CDR2 sequences are SGDLS and YYNGEE. This CDR3 is built from 16 residues. The CDR3 DNA follows: TGTGCCAGCAGCGTAGACGGGAGACGAACTAATGAAAAACTGTTTTTT. Translation gives CASSVDGRRTNEKLFF.

This clone was seen only a few times. This CDR3 is CASSVGQAYNEQFF. The CDR3 bases are TGTGCCAGCAGCGTAGGACAGGCGTACAATGAGCAGTTCTTC. The V gene is TRBV9, the J gene TRBJ2-1, with D tentatively TRBD1 (6 bases). V was pared by 0 bases and J by 4 bases, with 8 bases between. The germline CDR1 and CDR2 sequences are SGDLS and YYNGEE. This CDR3 contains 14 residues.

This clone was counted once. V is TRBV15 and J is TRBJ1-5; no reliable D call. The V and J ends lost 8 bases and 0 bases respectively, with 8 bases between them. The CDR3 spans 13 residues. Germline CDR1 is LNHNV and CDR2 is YYDKDF (reference sequence). CDR3 loop: CATARGSNQPQHF. For the CDR3, the DNA is TGTGCCACCGCGCGGGGTAGCAATCAGCCCCAGCATTTT.

The chain carries TRBV7-6 and TRBJ2-3; maybe TRBD2 (5 bases). The CDR3 covers 14 residues. The ends were cut back, 1 base at V and 5 bases at J, with 10 bases in the middle. Germline lookup yields CDR1 SGHVS and CDR2 FNYEAQ. CDR3 protein: CASSLGVGRDTQYF. The DNA for the CDR3 is TGTGCCAGCAGCTTAGGTGTGGGGAGAGATACGCAGTATTTT.

This clone occurred a few times. This rearrangement joins TRBV5-1 to TRBJ1-4, with TRBD1 identical over 10 bases. This CDR3 contains 17 residues. J gave up 2 bases and V 2 bases, and 6 bases lay outside the gene matches. The germline V gene encodes CDR1 SGHRS and CDR2 YFSETQ. CDR3 in amino acids: CASSFVTGGSTNEKLFF. Written as DNA, the CDR3 is TGCGCCAGCAGCTTTGTGACAGGGGGCAGCACTAATGAAAAACTGTTTTTT.

The gene calls are TRBV19 and TRBJ2-3; 11 positions match TRBD1. Germline assignment: CDR1 LNHDA and CDR2 SQIVND (reference sequence). With 6 bases clipped from V and 6 bases from J, the junction kept 11 bases outside the gene matches. This CDR3 contains 16 residues. CDR3 sequence (DNA): TGTGCCAGTAGCCAATTGGGGACAGGGGGAGTGGATACGCAGTATTTT. This gives the protein CASSQLGTGGVDTQYF.

V usage is TRBV5-1 and J usage is TRBJ2-1, with 7 bases matching TRBD2. Germline V CDR1 and CDR2: SGHRS, YFSETQ. Unmatched junction bases numbered 7, after V lost 1 base and J lost 9 bases. The CDR3 is made up of 14 amino acids. The CDR3 region is CASSLNPTGGEQFF. The CDR3 DNA reads TGCGCCAGCAGCTTGAACCCTACGGGGGGTGAGCAGTTCTTC.

The chain recombines TRBV10-3 with TRBJ2-6; 9 bases fit TRBD1. Germline V gene sequence: CDR1 ENHRY, CDR2 SYGVKD. The CDR3 is made up of 16 amino acids. V lost 10 bases and J lost 4; bases outside the gene matches: 11. Here the CDR3 DNA reads TGTGCCACGTCCCGGGACAGGGCGTCCGGGGCCAACGTCCTGACTTTC. This gives the protein CATSRDRASGANVLTF.